This TCR beta chain was observed in a study of beta chain features in type 1 diabetes. Study-wide findings and caveats: Across patients, naive, central memory and Treg TCRB repertoires exhibited apparently greater similarity than was observed across healthy donors. Reduced insertions and increased deletions marked VDJ junctions in type 1 diabetes patients.

With respect to this clone: Its antigen is unidentified.

Sorting of CD4+ naive, central memory, regulatory and stem cell-like memory cells was performed via CD45RO/CCR7/CD25/CD127/CD95/CD27. Sorted populations were all over 98% pure. The isolated RNA, all of it, was reverse transcribed, so expressed TCRB transcripts were what got sequenced. Repertoires were generated with immunoSEQ multiplex PCR, while TCRdb's copy carries only in-frame clones and drops some. The table shows tens of thousands of clones, with around a third occurring only once. V was cut by 5 bases and J by 2 bases, with 13 bases left in between. CDR1 is MNHEY, CDR2 SMNVEV, per germline (reference sequence). The length of the CDR3 is 15 residues.

Sequenced sample: stem cell memory CD4+ T cells from blood. The rearrangement uses TRBV27 and TRBJ2-1; D might be TRBD1 (5 bases). This sequence was found in a woman aged 18-29 years in good health. CDR3 sequence (DNA): TGTGCCAGCAGTCGTACAGGAAGGACCTACAATGAGCAGTTCTTC. This codes for CASSRTGRTYNEQFF.